A selection of T cell receptor beta chains follows, all from one sample in a study of CD8+ T cells in alopecia areata. The repertoire was sequenced with immunoSEQ multiplex PCR; TCRdb's copy has only in-frame clones and lacks some. The table records 180,000 or so clones, less than 75% of them present only once. The sequencing used CD4+ T cells sorted from blood, collected between weeks 55 and 65, from a patient treated with tofacitinib. These receptor sequences come from a human donor with alopecia areata. CDR3s include the opening cysteine and the closing phenylalanine or tryptophan. A D gene is named only where the DNA matches it firmly. Size is stated for part of the rows, as once, few or many counts, or as a class when the clone is expanded.

abundance,d_gene,j_gene,v_gene,CDR3aa,CDR3nt
once,.,TRBJ2-7,TRBV2,CASSGVYEQYF,TGTGCCAGCAGTGGAGTCTACGAGCAGTACTTC
.,.,TRBJ1-5,TRBV2,CASRTTGEQPQHF,TGTGCCAGCAGGACGACAGGTGAACAGCCCCAGCATTTT
.,.,TRBJ2-6,TRBV13,CASSLGLVGANVLTF,TGTGCCAGCAGCCTGGGTTTAGTAGGGGCCAACGTCCTGACTTTC
.,.,TRBJ1-1,TRBV19,CASSSGVAGAGNTEAFF,TGTGCCAGTAGTTCTGGGGTGGCAGGGGCTGGGAACACTGAAGCTTTCTTT
few,.,TRBJ2-1,TRBV29-1,CSVEVRGSYNEQFF,TGCAGCGTTGAAGTCAGGGGTTCCTACAATGAGCAGTTCTTC
.,TRBD2,TRBJ2-1,TRBV4-1,CASSQGSGGPPADEQFF,TGCGCCAGCAGCCAAGGTAGCGGGGGGCCCCCTGCGGATGAGCAGTTCTTC
.,.,TRBJ1-5,TRBV6-5,CASSYGPTGSNQPQHF,TGTGCCAGCAGTTACGGGCCGACAGGTAGCAATCAGCCCCAGCATTTT
.,.,TRBJ1-2,TRBV2,CASSEQGGWGYTF,TGTGCCAGCAGTGAACAGGGAGGTTGGGGCTACACCTTC
.,.,TRBJ2-5,TRBV25-1,CASSPGNRAWETQYF,TGTGCCAGCAGTCCCGGGAACAGGGCATGGGAGACCCAGTACTTC
once,.,TRBJ1-6,TRBV7-2,CASSGRGLANSPLHF,TGTGCCAGCAGCGGTCGTGGATTAGCGAATTCACCCCTCCACTTT
few,.,TRBJ2-6,TRBV4-2,CASSQGLPRTGANVLTF,TGTGCCAGCAGCCAGGGCCTTCCTCGTACTGGGGCCAACGTCCTGACTTTC
.,.,TRBJ2-5,TRBV4-1,CASSRVGPQETQYF,TGCGCCAGCAGCCGAGTAGGGCCACAAGAGACCCAGTACTTC
.,.,TRBJ2-5,TRBV27,CASSPQTVQETQYF,TGTGCCAGCAGTCCGCAGACAGTACAAGAGACCCAGTACTTC
few,.,TRBJ2-2,TRBV29-1,CSVVTGNTGELFF,TGCAGCGTCGTGACAGGGAACACCGGGGAGCTGTTTTTT
.,.,TRBJ2-7,TRBV29-1,CSFLGTPGEQYF,TGCAGCTTCCTTGGGACCCCGGGGGAGCAGTACTTC
.,.,TRBJ2-5,TRBV28,CASSLSGETQYF,TGTGCCAGCAGTTTGAGCGGAGAGACCCAGTACTTC
.,.,TRBJ1-1,TRBV7-2,CASSLRVGKNTEAFF,TGTGCCAGCAGCTTAAGGGTGGGCAAGAACACTGAAGCTTTCTTT
.,TRBD1,TRBJ1-1,TRBV30,CAWATGRNSEAFF,TGTGCCTGGGCGACAGGGCGTAACTCTGAAGCTTTCTTT
.,.,TRBJ1-2,TRBV6-5,CASSYSPGINYGYTF,TGTGCCAGCAGTTACTCGCCGGGGATTAACTATGGCTACACCTTC
.,.,TRBJ2-7,TRBV29-1,CSVEGQGGEQYF,TGCAGCGTTGAGGGCCAGGGAGGCGAGCAGTACTTC
.,.,TRBJ2-1,TRBV23-1,CASSQLPGPPRGEQFF,TGCGCCAGCAGTCAATTACCGGGCCCACCCAGGGGTGAGCAGTTCTTC
.,.,TRBJ1-6,TRBV5-1,CASTQGSNSPLHF,TGCGCCAGCACACAGGGCTCAAATTCACCCCTCCACTTT
.,.,TRBJ1-6,TRBV30,CAGDRYNSPLHF,TGTGCCGGGGACCGTTATAATTCACCCCTCCACTTT
few,TRBD1,TRBJ2-5,TRBV6-1,CASNPRGQPRETQYF,TGTGCCAGCAACCCCAGGGGACAGCCCCGAGAGACCCAGTACTTC
few,.,TRBJ1-3,TRBV29-1,CSVAGLTGNTIYF,TGCAGCGTTGCAGGGCTTACCGGAAACACCATATATTTT
once,TRBD1,TRBJ1-1,TRBV30,CAWSVLGQGAEAFF,TGTGCCTGGAGTGTACTCGGGCAGGGGGCGGAAGCTTTCTTT
once,.,TRBJ1-2,TRBV4-1,CASSPPEVYGYTF,TGCGCCAGCAGCCCTCCCGAGGTGTATGGCTACACCTTC
.,.,TRBJ1-1,TRBV11-1,CASSFGSNTEAFF,TGTGCCAGCAGCTTCGGGTCGAACACTGAAGCTTTCTTT
.,.,TRBJ1-2,TRBV30,CAWIGTKRNGYTF,TGTGCCTGGATTGGCACGAAGAGGAATGGCTACACCTTC
.,TRBD1,TRBJ2-7,TRBV2,CASSADRGGYEQYF,TGTGCCAGCAGCGCGGACAGGGGAGGGTACGAGCAGTACTTC
.,.,TRBJ2-3,TRBV19,CASSRGDTQYF,TGTGCCAGTAGTCGCGGGGATACGCAGTATTTT
.,TRBD1,TRBJ2-2,TRBV18,CASSPMGTGVTTGELFF,TGTGCCAGCTCACCGATGGGGACAGGGGTGACCACCGGGGAGCTGTTTTTT
.,TRBD1,TRBJ2-5,TRBV6-5,CASRFLGTGKETQYF,TGTGCCAGCAGATTTTTGGGGACAGGGAAAGAGACCCAGTACTTC
few,.,TRBJ2-1,TRBV4-2,CASSHHKTYNEQFF,TGTGCCAGCAGCCACCACAAGACATACAATGAGCAGTTCTTC
few,.,TRBJ2-2,TRBV29-1,CSVQQNTGELFF,TGCAGCGTTCAACAGAACACCGGGGAGCTGTTTTTT
few,.,TRBJ2-2,TRBV7-8,CASSFARTANTGELFF,TGTGCCAGCAGCTTTGCACGGACAGCCAACACCGGGGAGCTGTTTTTT
.,TRBD1,TRBJ1-6,TRBV9,CASSQGAMGSPLHF,TGTGCCAGCAGCCAGGGGGCTATGGGGTCACCCCTCCACTTT
few,.,TRBJ1-5,TRBV7-9,CASSPGAGIHQPQHF,TGTGCCAGCAGCCCTGGGGCCGGGATCCATCAGCCCCAGCATTTT
.,TRBD2,TRBJ2-5,TRBV15,CATSRDRIAGGLDETQYF,TGTGCCACCAGCAGAGATCGGATAGCGGGGGGCCTAGACGAGACCCAGTACTTC
.,.,TRBJ1-1,TRBV6-5,CASSSQAEAFF,TGTGCCAGCAGTTCACAGGCTGAAGCTTTCTTT
few,.,TRBJ2-7,TRBV25-1,CATSTVYEQYF,TGTGCCACCTCGACAGTCTACGAGCAGTACTTC
.,.,TRBJ1-1,TRBV6-5,CASTGDVLNTEAFF,TGTGCCAGCACAGGAGATGTTCTAAACACTGAAGCTTTCTTT
once,.,TRBJ2-1,TRBV2,CASRKSSVGSGEQFF,TGTGCCAGCAGGAAGTCTAGCGTCGGGAGTGGTGAGCAGTTCTTC
.,.,TRBJ2-5,TRBV19,CASSIVGGHFQETQYF,TGTGCCAGTAGTATAGTAGGCGGACACTTCCAAGAGACCCAGTACTTC
.,.,TRBJ2-1,TRBV4-2,CASKGWNEQFF,TGTGCCAGCAAAGGGTGGAATGAGCAGTTCTTC
once,.,TRBJ1-5,TRBV15,CATSRDREKIQPQHF,TGTGCCACCAGCAGAGACAGGGAGAAAATCCAGCCCCAGCATTTT
.,TRBD2,TRBJ2-5,TRBV9,CASSVAPRGGLWETQYF,TGTGCCAGCAGCGTAGCCCCCCGGGGGGGCCTTTGGGAGACCCAGTACTTC
.,.,TRBJ1-2,TRBV2,CASSETTLYGYTF,TGTGCCAGCAGTGAGACGACCCTATATGGCTACACCTTC
.,.,TRBJ2-2,TRBV30,CAWRLAGELFF,TGTGCCTGGAGACTAGCCGGGGAGCTGTTTTTT
.,TRBD2,TRBJ2-7,TRBV6-6,CASSLVQRGNYEQYF,TGTGCCAGCAGTTTGGTACAGCGGGGGAACTACGAGCAGTACTTC
.,.,TRBJ2-7,TRBV11-2,CASSLDVTYEQYF,TGTGCCAGCAGCTTAGACGTGACGTACGAGCAGTACTTC
.,.,TRBJ2-7,TRBV6-6,CASSYDAGKNYEQYF,TGTGCCAGCAGTTACGATGCCGGAAAAAACTACGAGCAGTACTTC